This passage covers 8 T cell receptor beta chains from one sample sequenced in a study of blood T cell repertoires in COVID-19 (dated by TCRdb to about 2020). The receptor library was made with the immunoSEQ multiplex PCR assay. TCRdb holds this immuneACCESS table with in-frame rearrangements only. Some clones are missing; in checked studies, unresolved V genes explain under half, and the rest has no known cause. The sample records about 230,000 clones, 70% to 90% of which are singletons. Of the sample, about 2.5% is held by the ten largest clones. Sequenced sample: peripheral blood. These receptors came from a woman between 65 and 79 years old with active or convalescent COVID-19.

CDR3 in amino acids: CASSLPSGSEQYF. DNA for the CDR3: TGTGCCAGCAGCTTACCCTCCGGGAGCGAGCAGTACTTC. This rearrangement joins TRBV13 to TRBJ2-7; possibly TRBD2 for D (6 bases). The CDR3 runs to 13 residues. The V gene lost 2 bases and the J gene lost 6 bases, with 11 bases spanning the gap. CDR1 is PRHDT and CDR2 is FYEKMQ in the germline V gene (reference sequence).

This chain joins TRBV2 and TRBJ2-7, with TRBD1 matching over 7 bases. Germline trimming cut 1 base from V and 2 bases from J; bases unmatched to any gene: 2. The CDR3 sequence is 14 residues long. CDR1 and CDR2 (germline): SNHLY, FYNNEI. The CDR3 spells CASSEVQGAYEQYF. The CDR3 coding sequence is TGTGCCAGCAGTGAAGTTCAGGGGGCCTACGAGCAGTACTTC. Filled out from reference TRBV2 and TRBJ2-7, the complete variable domain reads EPEVTQTPSHQVTQMGQEVILRCVPISNHLYFYWYRQILGQKVEFLVSFYNNEISEKSEIFDDQFSVERPDGSNFTLKIRSTKLEDSAMYFCASSEVQGAYEQYFGPGTRLTVT.

CDR3 sequence reads: CASRTGAVNTEAFF. The CDR3 bases are TGCGCCAGCAGGACAGGGGCGGTGAACACTGAAGCTTTCTTT. The genes are TRBV5-1 and TRBJ1-1, with 8 bases fitting TRBD1. The CDR3 length is 14 residues. J was trimmed by 0 bases and V by 5 bases; bases with no gene match: 3. CDR1 is SGHRS, CDR2 YFSETQ, per germline.

The rearrangement links TRBV18 to TRBJ2-6; 7 positions match TRBD1. Unmatched junction bases numbered 13, after V lost 6 bases and J lost 5 bases. Germline CDR1 and CDR2: KGHSH and LQKENI. The CDR3 loop spans 17 amino acids. DNA for the CDR3: TGTGCCAGCTCTCCCTCAAGGGGACAGTTAAGGGCCAACGTCCTGACTTTC. The encoded protein is CASSPSRGQLRANVLTF.

V usage is TRBV6-5 and J usage is TRBJ2-7; no firm D call. The CDR3 covers 14 residues. CDR1 is MNHEY, CDR2 SVGAGI, per germline. Trimming removed 7 bases at V and 5 bases at J, with 18 bases between. CDR3 in amino acids: CASMKDSQRNEQYF. In DNA form, the CDR3 reads TGTGCCAGCATGAAAGACTCCCAAAGGAACGAGCAGTACTTC.

This clone was detected a few times. The gene calls are TRBV19 and TRBJ1-1; the match to TRBD1 covers 7 bases. The CDR3 has 16 amino acids. V lost 7 bases, J lost 4 bases, and 15 bases stayed unmatched. From germline, CDR1 is LNHDA and CDR2 SQIVND (reference sequence). CDR3 bases: TGTGCCAGTAACCCCGGGGCAGGGGGAGGAAGCACTGAAGCTTTCTTT. Protein: CASNPGAGGGSTEAFF.

V usage is TRBV7-2 and J usage is TRBJ2-4, with 11 bases aligning to TRBD2. CDR3 length equals 14 residues. The trim removed 7 bases at V and 7 bases at J, leaving 6 bases unmatched. Looked up from germline, CDR1 is SGHTA and CDR2 is FQGNSA. CDR3 residues: CASTSGRSGNIQYF. CDR3 DNA sequence: TGTGCCAGCACTAGCGGGAGGTCGGGTAACATTCAGTACTTC.

A single count supports this clone. The chain carries TRBV5-1 and TRBJ1-2; a weak D match, TRBD1 (5 bases). V was trimmed by 3 bases and J by 3 bases, leaving 15 bases between them. The CDR3 is 15 amino acids. Germline V gene lookup returns CDR1 SGHRS and CDR2 YFSETQ. CDR3 in amino acids: CASSWGLGGDYGYTF. The CDR3 DNA sequence: TGCGCCAGCAGCTGGGGACTTGGGGGTGACTATGGCTACACCTTC.